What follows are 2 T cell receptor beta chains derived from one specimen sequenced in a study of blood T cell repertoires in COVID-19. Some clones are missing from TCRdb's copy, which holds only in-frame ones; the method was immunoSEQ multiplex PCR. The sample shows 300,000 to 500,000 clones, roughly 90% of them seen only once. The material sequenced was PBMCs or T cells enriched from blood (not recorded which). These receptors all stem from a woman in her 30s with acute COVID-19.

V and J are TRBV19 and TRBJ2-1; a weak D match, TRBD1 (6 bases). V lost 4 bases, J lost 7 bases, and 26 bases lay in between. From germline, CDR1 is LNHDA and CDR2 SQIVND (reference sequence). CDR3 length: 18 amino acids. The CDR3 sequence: CASSRGQERDSTRNEQFF. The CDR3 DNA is TGTGCCAGTAGTAGGGGGCAAGAACGAGACTCCACAAGGAATGAGCAGTTCTTC.

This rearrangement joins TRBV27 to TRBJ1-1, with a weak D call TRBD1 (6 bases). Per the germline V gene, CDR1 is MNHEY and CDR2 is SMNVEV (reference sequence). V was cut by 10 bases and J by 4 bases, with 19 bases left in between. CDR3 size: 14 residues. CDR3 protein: CATHLGGPSTEAFF. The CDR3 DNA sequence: TGTGCCACCCATCTCGGGGGGCCGAGCACTGAAGCTTTCTTT.